These 3 T cell receptor beta chains were all obtained from the same sample, sequenced in a study of cytomegalovirus exposure and HLA in healthy donors. The PCR ran on 60 Vbeta and 13 Jbeta primers. The data were produced by immunoSEQ multiplex PCR, yet TCRdb's version contains in-frame clones alone and is incomplete. The sample lists 150,000 or so clones; around 80% were seen once. Sequences were obtained from PBMCs. All receptors come from a woman aged 40 to 55 in good health and CMV-seronegative.

Note on this clone: The sample holds other DNA sequences that translate to the same CDR3. CDR3 DNA sequence: TGTGCCAGCTCACCTGGGACAGCTAATGAAAAACTGTTTTTT. Translated: CASSPGTANEKLFF. The V gene is TRBV18, the J gene TRBJ1-4; 7 bases fit TRBD1. The J segment lost 3 bases and the V segment lost 3 bases, leaving 1 base of the junction unmatched. The CDR3 is made up of 14 amino acids. Per germline, CDR1 KGHSH and CDR2 LQKENI.

This sequence joins TRBV7-2 and TRBJ1-3; D perhaps matches TRBD1 (5 bases). The CDR3 length is 15 residues. V dropped 6 bases and J dropped 4 bases, with 16 bases sitting between them. Germline V CDR1 and CDR2: SGHTA, FQGNSA. The CDR3 loop is CASRLGWGDGNTIYF. As DNA, the CDR3 is TGTGCCAGCAGGTTGGGGTGGGGGGACGGAAACACCATATATTTT.

V usage is TRBV4-1 and J usage is TRBJ2-7; TRBD1 agrees at 7 bases. This CDR3 has 15 residues. With 5 bases clipped from V and 3 bases from J, the junction kept 10 bases outside the gene matches. Looked up from germline, CDR1 is MGHRA and CDR2 is YSYEKL. The CDR3: CASSGYRDRNYEQYF. CDR3 DNA: TGCGCCAGCAGCGGCTACCGGGACAGAAACTACGAGCAGTACTTC.